The sequence of this TCR beta chain was determined in a study of T-cell memory formation after mild COVID-19. Turning to the study itself: For the most part, TCR clusters were specific to one donor.

TCRdb re-derived calls from the 5' RACE reads in MiXCR, one entry per CDR3 protein. The data show approximately 240,000 distinct CDR3 sequences, about 15% seen once. This clonotype was observed a handful of times. Antigen unknown. Study-wide results and caveats: While clones contracting from day 15 to 85 were balanced between CD4 and CD8, later expanders leaned CD4+.

The clonotype was recovered from a man younger than 35 who had mild COVID-19 (a few samples of this study predate the infection). Cell type and time point are not known. The material sequenced was PBMCs or a T cell subset sorted from them (not recorded which).

The CDR3 sequence is CATSRDRQSYGYTF. The CDR3 nucleotides are TGTGCCACCAGCAGAGATAGACAGAGCTATGGCTACACCTTC. The V and J genes are TRBV15 and TRBJ1-2, with a possible D match to TRBD1 (5 bases). CDR1 is LNHNV, CDR2 YYDKDF, per germline (reference sequence). The germline V and J ends were trimmed by 0 bases and 4 bases, with 9 bases remaining between them. This CDR3 spans 14 amino acids.